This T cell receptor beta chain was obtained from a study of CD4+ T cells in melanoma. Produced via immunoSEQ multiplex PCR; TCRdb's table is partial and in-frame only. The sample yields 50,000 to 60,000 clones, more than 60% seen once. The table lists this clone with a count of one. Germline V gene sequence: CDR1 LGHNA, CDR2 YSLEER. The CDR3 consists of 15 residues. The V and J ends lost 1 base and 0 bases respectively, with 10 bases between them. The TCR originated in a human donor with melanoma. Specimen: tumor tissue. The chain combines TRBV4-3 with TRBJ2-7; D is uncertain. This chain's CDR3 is CASSQGRMSSYEQYF. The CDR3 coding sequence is TGCGCCAGCAGCCAAGGAAGGATGAGCTCCTACGAGCAGTACTTC.